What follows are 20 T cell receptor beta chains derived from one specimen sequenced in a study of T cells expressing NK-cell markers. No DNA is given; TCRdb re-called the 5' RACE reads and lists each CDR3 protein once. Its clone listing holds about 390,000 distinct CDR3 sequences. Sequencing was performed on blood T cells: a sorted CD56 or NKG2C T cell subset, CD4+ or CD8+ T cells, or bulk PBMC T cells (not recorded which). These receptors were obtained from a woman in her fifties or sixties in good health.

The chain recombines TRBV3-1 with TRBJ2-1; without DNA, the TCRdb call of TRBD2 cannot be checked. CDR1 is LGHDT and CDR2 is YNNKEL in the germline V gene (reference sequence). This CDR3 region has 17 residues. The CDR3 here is CASSPSLRGLSYNEQFF.

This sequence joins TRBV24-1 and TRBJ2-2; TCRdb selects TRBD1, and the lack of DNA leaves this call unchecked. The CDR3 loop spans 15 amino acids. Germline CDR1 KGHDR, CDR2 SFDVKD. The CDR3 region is CATNVPGTDTGELFF.

CDR3 region: CSVPRMTENEQFF. The rearrangement links TRBV29-1 to TRBJ2-1. The CDR3 is 13 amino acids. Germline CDR1 is SQVTM and CDR2 is ANQGSEA.

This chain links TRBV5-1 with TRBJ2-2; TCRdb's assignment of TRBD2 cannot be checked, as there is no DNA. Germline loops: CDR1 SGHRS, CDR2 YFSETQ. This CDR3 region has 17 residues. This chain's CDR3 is CASQGHLSGTNTGELFF.

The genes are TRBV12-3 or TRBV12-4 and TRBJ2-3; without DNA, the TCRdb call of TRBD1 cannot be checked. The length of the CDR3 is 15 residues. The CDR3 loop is CASSSRDRASDTQYF.

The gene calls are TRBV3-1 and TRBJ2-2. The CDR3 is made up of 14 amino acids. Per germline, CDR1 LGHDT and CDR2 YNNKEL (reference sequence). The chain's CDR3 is CASSQGLLTGELFF.

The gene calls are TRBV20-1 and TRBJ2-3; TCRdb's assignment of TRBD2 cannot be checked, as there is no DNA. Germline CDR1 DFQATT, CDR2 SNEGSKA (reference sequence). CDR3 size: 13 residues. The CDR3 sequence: CSAPSTSPDTQYF.

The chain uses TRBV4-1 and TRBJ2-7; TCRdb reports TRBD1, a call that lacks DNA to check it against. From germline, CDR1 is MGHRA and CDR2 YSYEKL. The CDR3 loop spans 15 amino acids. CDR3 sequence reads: CASSPKVGGSYEQYF.

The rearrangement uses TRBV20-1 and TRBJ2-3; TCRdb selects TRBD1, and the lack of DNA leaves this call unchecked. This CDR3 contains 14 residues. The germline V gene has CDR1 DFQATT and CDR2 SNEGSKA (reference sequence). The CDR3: CSARQGVITDTQYF.

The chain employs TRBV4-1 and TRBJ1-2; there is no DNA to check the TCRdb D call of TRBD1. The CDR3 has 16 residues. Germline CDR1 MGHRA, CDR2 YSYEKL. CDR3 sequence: CASSQDKSDRTYGYTF.

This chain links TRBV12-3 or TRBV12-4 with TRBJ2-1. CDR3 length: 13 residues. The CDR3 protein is CASSLREYNEQFF.

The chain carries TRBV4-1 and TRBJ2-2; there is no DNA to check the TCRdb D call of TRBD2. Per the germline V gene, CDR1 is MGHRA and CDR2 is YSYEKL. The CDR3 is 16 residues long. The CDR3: CASSRTRMAGVGELFF.

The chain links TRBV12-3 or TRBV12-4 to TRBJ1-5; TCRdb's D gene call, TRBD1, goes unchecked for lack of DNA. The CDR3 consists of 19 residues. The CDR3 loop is CASSFLSLQASGSNQPQHF.

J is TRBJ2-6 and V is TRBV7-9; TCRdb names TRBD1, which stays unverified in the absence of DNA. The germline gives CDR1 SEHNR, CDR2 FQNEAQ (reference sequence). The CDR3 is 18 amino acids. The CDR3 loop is CASSAPGRSPSGANVLTF.

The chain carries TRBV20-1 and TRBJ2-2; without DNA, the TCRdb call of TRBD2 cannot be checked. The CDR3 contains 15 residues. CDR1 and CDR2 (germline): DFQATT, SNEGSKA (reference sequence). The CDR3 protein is CSASDREKGTGELFF.

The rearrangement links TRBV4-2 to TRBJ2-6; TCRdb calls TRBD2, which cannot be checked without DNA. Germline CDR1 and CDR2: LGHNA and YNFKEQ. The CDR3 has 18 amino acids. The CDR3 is CASSPGLAESSGANVLTF.

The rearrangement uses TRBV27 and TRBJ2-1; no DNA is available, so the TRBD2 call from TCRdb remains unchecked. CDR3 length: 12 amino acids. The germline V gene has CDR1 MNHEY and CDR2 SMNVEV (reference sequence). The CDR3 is CASSPPPGEQFF.

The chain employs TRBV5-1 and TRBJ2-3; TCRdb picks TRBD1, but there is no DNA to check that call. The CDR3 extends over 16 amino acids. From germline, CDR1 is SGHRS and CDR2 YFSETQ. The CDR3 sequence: CASSLGKGWGPLGKYF.

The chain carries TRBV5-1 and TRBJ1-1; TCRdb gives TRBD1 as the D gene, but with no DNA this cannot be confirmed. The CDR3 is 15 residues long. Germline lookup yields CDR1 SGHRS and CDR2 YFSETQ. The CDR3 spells CASSPRTVMNTEAFF.

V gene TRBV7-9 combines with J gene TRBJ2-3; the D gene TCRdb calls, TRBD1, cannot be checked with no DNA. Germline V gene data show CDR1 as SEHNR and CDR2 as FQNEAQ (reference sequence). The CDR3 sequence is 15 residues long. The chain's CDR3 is CASSLAGNVVDTQYF.